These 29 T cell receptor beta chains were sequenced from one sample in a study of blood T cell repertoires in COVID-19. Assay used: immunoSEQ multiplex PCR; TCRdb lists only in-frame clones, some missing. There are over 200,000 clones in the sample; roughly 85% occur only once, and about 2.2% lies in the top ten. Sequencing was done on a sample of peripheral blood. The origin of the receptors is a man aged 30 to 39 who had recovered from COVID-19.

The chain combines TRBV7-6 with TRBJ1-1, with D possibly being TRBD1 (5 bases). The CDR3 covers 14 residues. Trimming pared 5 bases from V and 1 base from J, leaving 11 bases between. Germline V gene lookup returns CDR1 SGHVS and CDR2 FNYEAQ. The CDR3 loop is CASSAGKGNTEAFF. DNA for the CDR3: TGTGCCAGCAGCGCAGGGAAGGGGAACACTGAAGCTTTCTTT.

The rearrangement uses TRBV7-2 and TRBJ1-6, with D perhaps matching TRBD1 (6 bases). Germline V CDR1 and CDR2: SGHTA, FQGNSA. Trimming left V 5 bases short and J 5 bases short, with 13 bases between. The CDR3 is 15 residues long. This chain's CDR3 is CASSPTGQDNSPLHF. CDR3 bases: TGTGCCAGCAGCCCTACAGGGCAGGATAATTCACCCCTCCACTTT.

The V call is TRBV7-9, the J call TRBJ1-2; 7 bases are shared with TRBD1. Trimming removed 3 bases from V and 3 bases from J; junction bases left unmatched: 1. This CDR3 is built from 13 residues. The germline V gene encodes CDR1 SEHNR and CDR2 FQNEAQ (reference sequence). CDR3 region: CASSFGTDYGYTF. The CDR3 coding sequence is TGTGCCAGCAGCTTTGGGACAGACTATGGCTACACCTTC.

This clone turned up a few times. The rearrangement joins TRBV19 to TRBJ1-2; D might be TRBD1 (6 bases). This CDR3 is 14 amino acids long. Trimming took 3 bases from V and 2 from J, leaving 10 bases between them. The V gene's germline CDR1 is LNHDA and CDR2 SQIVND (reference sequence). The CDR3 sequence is CASSIGQGNYGYTF. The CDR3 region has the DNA TGTGCCAGTAGTATTGGCCAGGGGAACTATGGCTACACCTTC.

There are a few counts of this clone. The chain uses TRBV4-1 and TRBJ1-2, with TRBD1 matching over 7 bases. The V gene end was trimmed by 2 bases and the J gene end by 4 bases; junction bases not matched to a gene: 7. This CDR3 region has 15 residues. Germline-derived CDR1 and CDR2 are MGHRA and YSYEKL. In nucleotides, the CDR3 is TGCGCCAGCAGCCAACAGACAGGGATCACCTATGGCTACACCTTC. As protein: CASSQQTGITYGYTF.

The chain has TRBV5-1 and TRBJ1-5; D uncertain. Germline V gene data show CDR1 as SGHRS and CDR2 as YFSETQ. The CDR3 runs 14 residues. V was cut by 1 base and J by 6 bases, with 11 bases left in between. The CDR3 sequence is CASSLLGGSQPQHF. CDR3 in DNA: TGCGCCAGCAGCTTGCTGGGAGGCAGTCAGCCCCAGCATTTT. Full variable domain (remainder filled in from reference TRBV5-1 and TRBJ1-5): KAGVTQTPRYLIKTRGQQVTLSCSPISGHRSVSWYQQTPGQGLQFLFEYFSETQRNKGNFPGRFSGRQFSNSRSEMNVSTLELGDSALYLCASSLLGGSQPQHFGDGTRLSIL.

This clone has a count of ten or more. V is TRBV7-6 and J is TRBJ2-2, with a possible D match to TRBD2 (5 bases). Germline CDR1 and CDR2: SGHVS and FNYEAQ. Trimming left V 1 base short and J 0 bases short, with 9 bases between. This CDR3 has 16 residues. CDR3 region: CASSLGGLANTGELFF. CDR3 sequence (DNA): TGTGCCAGCAGCTTAGGAGGACTGGCGAACACCGGGGAGCTGTTTTTT. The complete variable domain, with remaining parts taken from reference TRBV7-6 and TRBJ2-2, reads GAGVSQSPRYKVTKRGQDVALRCDPISGHVSLYWYRQALGQGPEFLTYFNYEAQQDKSGLPNDRFSAERPEGSISTLTIQRTEQRDSAMYRCASSLGGLANTGELFFGEGSRLTVL.

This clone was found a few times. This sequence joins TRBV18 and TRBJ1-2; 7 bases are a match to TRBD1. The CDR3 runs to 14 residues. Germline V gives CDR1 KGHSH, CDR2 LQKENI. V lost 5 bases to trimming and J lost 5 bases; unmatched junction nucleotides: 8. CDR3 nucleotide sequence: TGTGCCAGCTCAGAAACAGGGGAAATATATGGCTACACCTTC. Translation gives CASSETGEIYGYTF.

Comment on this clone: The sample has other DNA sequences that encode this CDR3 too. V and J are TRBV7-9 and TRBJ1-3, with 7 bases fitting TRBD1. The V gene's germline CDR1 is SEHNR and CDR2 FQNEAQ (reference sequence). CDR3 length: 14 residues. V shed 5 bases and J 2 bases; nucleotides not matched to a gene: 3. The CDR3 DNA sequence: TGTGCCAGCAGCCTAGACAGGGCTGGAAACACCATATATTTT. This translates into CASSLDRAGNTIYF.

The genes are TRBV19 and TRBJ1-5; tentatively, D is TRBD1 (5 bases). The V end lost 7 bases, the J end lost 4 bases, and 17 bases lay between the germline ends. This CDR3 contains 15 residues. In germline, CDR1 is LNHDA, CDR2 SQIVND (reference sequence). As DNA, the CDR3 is TGTGCCAGTACCGACATGGGCAGGGCAAATCAGCCCCAGCATTTT. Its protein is CASTDMGRANQPQHF.

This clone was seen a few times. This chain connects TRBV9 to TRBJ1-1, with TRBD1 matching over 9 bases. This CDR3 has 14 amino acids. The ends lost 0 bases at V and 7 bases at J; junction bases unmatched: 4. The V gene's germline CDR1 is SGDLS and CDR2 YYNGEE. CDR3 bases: TGTGCCAGCAGCGTAGGTGGACAGGGGAATGAAGCTTTCTTT. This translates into CASSVGGQGNEAFF. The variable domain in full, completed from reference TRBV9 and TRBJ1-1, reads DSGVTQTPKHLITATGQRVTLRCSPRSGDLSVYWYQQSLDQGLQFLIQYYNGEERAKGNILERFSAQQFPDLHSELNLSSLELGDSALYFCASSVGGQGNEAFFGQGTRLTVV.

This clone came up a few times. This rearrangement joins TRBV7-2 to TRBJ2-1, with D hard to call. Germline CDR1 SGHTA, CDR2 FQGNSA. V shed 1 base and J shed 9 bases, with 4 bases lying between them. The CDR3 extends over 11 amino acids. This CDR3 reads CASSLGGEQFF. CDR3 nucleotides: TGTGCCAGCAGCTTAGGCGGTGAGCAGTTCTTC.

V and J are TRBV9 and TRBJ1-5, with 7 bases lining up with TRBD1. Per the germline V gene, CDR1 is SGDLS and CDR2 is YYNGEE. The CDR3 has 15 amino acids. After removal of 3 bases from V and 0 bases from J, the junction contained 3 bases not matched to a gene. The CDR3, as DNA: TGTGCCAGCAGCGGGACAGGAGATAGCAATCAGCCCCAGCATTTT. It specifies CASSGTGDSNQPQHF.

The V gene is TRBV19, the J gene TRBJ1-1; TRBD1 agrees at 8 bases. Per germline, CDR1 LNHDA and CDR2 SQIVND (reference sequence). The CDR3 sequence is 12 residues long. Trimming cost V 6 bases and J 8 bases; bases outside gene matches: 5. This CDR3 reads CASRRDRGEAFF. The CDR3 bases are TGTGCCAGTAGGAGAGACAGGGGAGAAGCTTTCTTT. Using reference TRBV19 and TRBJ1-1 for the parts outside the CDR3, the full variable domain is DGGITQSPKYLFRKEGQNVTLSCEQNLNHDAMYWYRQDPGQGLRLIYYSQIVNDFQKGDIAEGYSVSREKKESFPLTVTSAQKNPTAFYLCASRRDRGEAFFGQGTRLTVV.

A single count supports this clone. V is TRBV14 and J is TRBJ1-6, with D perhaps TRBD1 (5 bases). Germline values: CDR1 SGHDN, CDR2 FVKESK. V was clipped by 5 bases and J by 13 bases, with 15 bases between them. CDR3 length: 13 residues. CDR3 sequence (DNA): TGTGCCAGCAGCTTGCAGACAGTCGGCCCCCTCCACTTT. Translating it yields CASSLQTVGPLHF. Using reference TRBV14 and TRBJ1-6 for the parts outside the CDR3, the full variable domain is EAGVTQFPSHSVIEKGQTVTLRCDPISGHDNLYWYRRVMGKEIKFLLHFVKESKQDESGMPNNRFLAERTGGTYSTLKVQPAELEDSGVYFCASSLQTVGPLHFGNGTRLTVT.

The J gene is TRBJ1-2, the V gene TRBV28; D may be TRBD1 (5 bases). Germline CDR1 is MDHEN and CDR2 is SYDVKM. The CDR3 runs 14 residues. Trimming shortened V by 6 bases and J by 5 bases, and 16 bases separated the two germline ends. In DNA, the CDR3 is TGTGCCAGCAGCTACTCCCAGGGACTATATGGCTACACCTTC. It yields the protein CASSYSQGLYGYTF.

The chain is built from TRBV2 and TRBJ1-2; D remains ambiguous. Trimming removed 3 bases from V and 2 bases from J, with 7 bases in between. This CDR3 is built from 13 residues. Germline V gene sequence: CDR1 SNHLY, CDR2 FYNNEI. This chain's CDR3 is CASSDNRNYGYTF. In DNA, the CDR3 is TGTGCCAGCAGTGATAACCGGAACTATGGCTACACCTTC. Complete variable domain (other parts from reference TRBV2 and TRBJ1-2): EPEVTQTPSHQVTQMGQEVILRCVPISNHLYFYWYRQILGQKVEFLVSFYNNEISEKSEIFDDQFSVERPDGSNFTLKIRSTKLEDSAMYFCASSDNRNYGYTFGSGTRLTVV.

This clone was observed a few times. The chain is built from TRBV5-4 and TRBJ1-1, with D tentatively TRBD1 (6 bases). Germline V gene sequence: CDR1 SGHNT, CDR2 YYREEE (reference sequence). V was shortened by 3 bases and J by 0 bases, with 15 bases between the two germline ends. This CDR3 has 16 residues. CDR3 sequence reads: CASSSLPGHVNTEAFF. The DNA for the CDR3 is TGTGCCAGCAGCTCATTACCGGGACACGTGAACACTGAAGCTTTCTTT.

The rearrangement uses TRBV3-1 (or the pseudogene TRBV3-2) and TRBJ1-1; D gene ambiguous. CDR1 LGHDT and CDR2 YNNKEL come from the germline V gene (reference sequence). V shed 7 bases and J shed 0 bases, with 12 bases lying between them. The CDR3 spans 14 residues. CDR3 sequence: CASIDTRLNTEAFF. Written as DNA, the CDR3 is TGTGCCAGCATCGACACACGCCTGAACACTGAAGCTTTCTTT.

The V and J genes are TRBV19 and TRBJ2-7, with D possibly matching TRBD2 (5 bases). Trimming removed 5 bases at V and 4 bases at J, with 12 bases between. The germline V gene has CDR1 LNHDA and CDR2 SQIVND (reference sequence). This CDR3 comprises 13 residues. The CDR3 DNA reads TGTGCCAGTAGTCCCCGACTAACTTACGAGCAGTACTTC. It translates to CASSPRLTYEQYF.

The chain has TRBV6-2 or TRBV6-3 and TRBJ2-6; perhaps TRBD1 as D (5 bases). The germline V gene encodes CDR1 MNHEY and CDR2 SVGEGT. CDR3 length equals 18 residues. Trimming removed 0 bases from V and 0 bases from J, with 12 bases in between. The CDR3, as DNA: TGTGCCAGCAGTTACTCGGTAACAGGTTTCTCTGGGGCCAACGTCCTGACTTTC. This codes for CASSYSVTGFSGANVLTF.

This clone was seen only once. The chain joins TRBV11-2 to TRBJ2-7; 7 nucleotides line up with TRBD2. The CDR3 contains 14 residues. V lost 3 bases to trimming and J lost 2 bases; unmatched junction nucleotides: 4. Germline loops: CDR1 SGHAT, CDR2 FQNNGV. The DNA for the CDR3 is TGTGCCAGCAGCTTTCCGGGGGGAGCCTACGAGCAGTACTTC. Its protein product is CASSFPGGAYEQYF.

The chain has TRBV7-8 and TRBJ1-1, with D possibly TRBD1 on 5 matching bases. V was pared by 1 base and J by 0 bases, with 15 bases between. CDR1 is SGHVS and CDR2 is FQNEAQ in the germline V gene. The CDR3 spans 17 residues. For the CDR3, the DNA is TGTGCCAGCAGCTTAGTATTGACAGAGATAATGAACACTGAAGCTTTCTTT. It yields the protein CASSLVLTEIMNTEAFF.

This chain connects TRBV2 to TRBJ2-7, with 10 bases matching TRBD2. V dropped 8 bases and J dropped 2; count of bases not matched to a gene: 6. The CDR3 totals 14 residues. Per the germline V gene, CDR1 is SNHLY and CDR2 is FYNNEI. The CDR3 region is CASLLAGTTYEQYF. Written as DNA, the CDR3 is TGTGCCAGCCTACTAGCGGGGACTACCTACGAGCAGTACTTC.

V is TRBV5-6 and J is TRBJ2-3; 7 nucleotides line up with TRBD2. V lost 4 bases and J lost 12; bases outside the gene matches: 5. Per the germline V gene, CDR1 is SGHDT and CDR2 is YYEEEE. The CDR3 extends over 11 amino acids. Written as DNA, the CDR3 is TGTGCCAGCAGCCGGGGGGACCCCCAGTATTTT. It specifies CASSRGDPQYF.

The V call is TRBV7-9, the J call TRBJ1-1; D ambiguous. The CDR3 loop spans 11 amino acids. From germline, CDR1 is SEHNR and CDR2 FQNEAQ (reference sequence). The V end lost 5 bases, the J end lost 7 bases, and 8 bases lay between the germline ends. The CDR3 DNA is TGTGCCAGCAGCCCGGGGTTTGAAGCTTTCTTT. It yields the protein CASSPGFEAFF. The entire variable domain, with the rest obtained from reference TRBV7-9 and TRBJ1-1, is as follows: DTGVSQNPRHKITKRGQNVTFRCDPISEHNRLYWYRQTLGQGPEFLTYFQNEAQLEKSRLLSDRFSAERPKGSFSTLEIQRTEQGDSAMYLCASSPGFEAFFGQGTRLTVV.

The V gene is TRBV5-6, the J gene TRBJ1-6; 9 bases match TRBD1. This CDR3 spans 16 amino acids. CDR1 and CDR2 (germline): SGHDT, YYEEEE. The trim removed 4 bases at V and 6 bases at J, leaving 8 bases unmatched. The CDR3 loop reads CASSPHAGQGNSPLHF. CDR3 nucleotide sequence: TGTGCCAGCAGCCCCCATGCGGGACAGGGTAATTCACCCCTCCACTTT.

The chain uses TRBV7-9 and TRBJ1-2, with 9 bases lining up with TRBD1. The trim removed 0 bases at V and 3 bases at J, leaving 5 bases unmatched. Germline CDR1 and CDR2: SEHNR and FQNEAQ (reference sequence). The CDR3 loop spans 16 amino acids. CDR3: CASSLAGQGNYYGYTF. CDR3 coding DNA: TGTGCCAGCAGCTTAGCGGGACAGGGTAACTACTATGGCTACACCTTC.

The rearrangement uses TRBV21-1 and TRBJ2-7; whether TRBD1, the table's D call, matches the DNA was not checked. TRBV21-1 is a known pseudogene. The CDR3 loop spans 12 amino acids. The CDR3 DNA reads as TGTGCCAGCAGCACCAGACAGAACGAGCAGTACTTC. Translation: CASSTRQNEQYF.